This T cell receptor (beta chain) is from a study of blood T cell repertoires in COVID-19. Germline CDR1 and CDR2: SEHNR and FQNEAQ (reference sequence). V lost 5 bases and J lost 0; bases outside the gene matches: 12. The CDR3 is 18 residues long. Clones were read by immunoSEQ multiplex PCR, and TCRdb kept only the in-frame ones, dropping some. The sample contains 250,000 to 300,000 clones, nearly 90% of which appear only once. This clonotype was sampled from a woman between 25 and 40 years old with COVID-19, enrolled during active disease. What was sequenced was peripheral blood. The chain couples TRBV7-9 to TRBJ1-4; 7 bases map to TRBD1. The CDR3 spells CASSNLGTVPTTNEKLFF. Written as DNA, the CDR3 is TGTGCCAGCAGCAACCTCGGGACAGTACCTACAACTAATGAAAAACTGTTTTTT.